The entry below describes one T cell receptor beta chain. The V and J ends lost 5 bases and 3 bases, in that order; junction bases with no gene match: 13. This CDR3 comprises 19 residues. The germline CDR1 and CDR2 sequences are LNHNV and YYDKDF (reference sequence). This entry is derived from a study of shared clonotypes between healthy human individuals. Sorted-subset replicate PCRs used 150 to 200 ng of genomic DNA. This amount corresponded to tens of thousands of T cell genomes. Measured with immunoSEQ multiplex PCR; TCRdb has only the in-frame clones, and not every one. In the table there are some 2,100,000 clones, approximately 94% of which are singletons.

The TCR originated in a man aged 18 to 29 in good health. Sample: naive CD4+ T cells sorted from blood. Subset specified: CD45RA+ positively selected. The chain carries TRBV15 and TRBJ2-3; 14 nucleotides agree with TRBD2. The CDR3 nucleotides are TGTGCCACCAGCGGGACTAGCGGGAGTAGGCCCCTCGGGACAGATACGCAGTATTTT. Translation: CATSGTSGSRPLGTDTQYF.